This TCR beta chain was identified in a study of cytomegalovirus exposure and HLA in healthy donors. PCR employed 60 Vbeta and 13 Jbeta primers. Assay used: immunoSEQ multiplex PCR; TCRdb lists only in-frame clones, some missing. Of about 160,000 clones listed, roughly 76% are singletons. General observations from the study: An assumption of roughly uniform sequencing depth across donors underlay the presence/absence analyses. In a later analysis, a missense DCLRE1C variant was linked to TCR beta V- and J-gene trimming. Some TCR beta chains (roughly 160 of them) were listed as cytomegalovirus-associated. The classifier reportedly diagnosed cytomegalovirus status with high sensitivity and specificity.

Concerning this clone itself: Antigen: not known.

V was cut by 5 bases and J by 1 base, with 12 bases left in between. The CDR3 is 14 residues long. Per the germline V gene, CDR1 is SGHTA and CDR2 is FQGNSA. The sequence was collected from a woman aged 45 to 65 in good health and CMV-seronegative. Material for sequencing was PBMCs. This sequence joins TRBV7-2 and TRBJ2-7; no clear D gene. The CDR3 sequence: CASSPDSQSYEQYF. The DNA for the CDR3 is TGTGCCAGCAGCCCAGATAGCCAATCCTACGAGCAGTACTTC.